This T cell receptor beta chain was sequenced during a study of blood T cells in healthy people across ages. For the second PCR, which ran for roughly 6 to 12 cycles, a sample-barcoded 5' primer and a J-beta primer mix were used. TCRdb itself ran the 5' RACE reads through MiXCR, one entry per CDR3 protein. The data show around 900,000 distinct CDR3 sequences, around 26% seen once. Study results and limitations: Observed TCR beta diversity per million T cells went down as age went up. This fall followed a roughly linear course with age. Reliance upon unsorted PBMCs precluded definitive naive versus antigen-experienced comparison.

The CDR3 extends over 12 amino acids. V was pared by 5 bases and J by 8 bases, with 12 bases between. The germline gives CDR1 SGHTA, CDR2 FQGNSA. Concerning this clonotype itself: Its antigen is currently unknown. Given a much more abundant clone one base away, this may be a read error.

What was sequenced was blood. The chain combines TRBV7-2 with TRBJ1-2, with D unclear. The source of this sequence is a woman aged 80 or over in good health. The DNA of the CDR3 is TGTGCCAGCAGCCCCCCCTATCGGGGCTACACCTTC. This sequence encodes CASSPPYRGYTF. The full variable domain, completed using reference TRBV7-2 and TRBJ1-2, is GAGVSQSPSNKVTEKGKDVELRCDPISGHTALYWYRQSLGQGLEFLIYFQGNSAPDKSGLPSDRFSAERTGGSVSTLTIQRTQQEDSAVYLCASSPPYRGYTFGSGTRLTVV.